The T cell receptor beta chain under discussion was sequenced for a study of shared clonotypes between healthy human individuals. The repertoire was sequenced with immunoSEQ multiplex PCR; TCRdb's copy has only in-frame clones and lacks some. Of hundreds of thousands of clones in the sample, about four fifths were seen once. This clone occurred a few times. The CDR3 contains 11 residues. With 7 bases removed from V and 9 bases from J, the gap between germline ends came to 10 bases. Germline CDR1 and CDR2: WSHSY and SAAADI. The chain uses TRBV10-2 and TRBJ2-1, with no clear D. Sequencing was performed on PBMCs. This TCR was recovered from a woman in her 40s in good health. Some clones in this sample may be carry-over from other donors' samples. CDR3 sequence: CASTGSAEQFF. CDR3 sequence (DNA): TGCGCCAGCACCGGCTCCGCTGAGCAGTTCTTC.